This entry describes one TCR beta chain. Its target is not known. Germline-derived CDR1 and CDR2 are GTSNPN and SVGIG (reference sequence). With 7 bases clipped from V and 4 bases from J, the junction kept 10 bases outside the gene matches. This CDR3 has 14 amino acids. CD45RO-negative, CCR7-positively selected cells formed the naive CD8 fraction, excluding terminally differentiated effector memory CD45RA+ cells. Only Caucasian adults living in Nashville, Tennessee made up the donor group. The data derive from a study of shared clonotypes between healthy human individuals. Study-wide points: The generation probabilities recorded for non-shared clonotypes fell below those of clonotypes shared by all four donors. Though the depth was large, rarefaction showed that sorted-subset sequencing was incomplete. Generally, naive subsets (rather than memory subsets) showed larger estimated richness.

Assay: immunoSEQ multiplex PCR; the TCRdb copy retains only in-frame clones and omits some. Altogether approximately 2,200,000 clones are present, 90% to 95% being singletons, with the ten largest covering over 1.5%. Sequencing was performed on naive CD8+ T cells from PBMCs. The receptor's source is a man aged 18 to 30 in good health. Some clones in this sample may be carry-over from other donors' samples. This chain joins TRBV30 and TRBJ1-2; 9 positions agree with TRBD1. The CDR3 region has the DNA TGTGCCTCACCCGGGACAGGGCCTTCCTATGGCTACACCTTC. This sequence encodes CASPGTGPSYGYTF.